Reported below is one T cell receptor beta chain. Its antigen is unknown. The same CDR3 is also encoded by other DNA sequences in this sample. The data are from a study of cytomegalovirus exposure and HLA in healthy donors. Whole-study findings and limits: The majority of TCR sequences were rare, yet some public TCRs appeared in many donors. On later analysis, the bulk of CMV-associated TCR beta chains appeared to be HLA-restricted.

Vbeta (60) and Jbeta (13) primers were used in the PCR. Here immunoSEQ multiplex PCR was the method, and the copy in TCRdb shows in-frame clones only, minus some. Seen here are roughly 190,000 clones, more than 70% observed once, and the top ten hold roughly 1.7%. V shed 3 bases, J shed 2 bases, and the junction held 3 bases outside the gene matches. CDR3 length equals 14 residues. From germline, CDR1 is SGHTA and CDR2 FQGNSA. Donors likely had unrecorded immune exposures despite being nominally healthy when sampled. The TCR was taken from a man between 40 and 49 years old in good health and CMV-seropositive. The chain combines TRBV7-2 with TRBJ2-7, with 8 bases lining up with TRBD2. The source material was PBMCs. This CDR3 is CASSLAGGPYEQYF. For the CDR3, the DNA is TGTGCCAGCAGCTTGGCGGGAGGCCCCTACGAGCAGTACTTC.